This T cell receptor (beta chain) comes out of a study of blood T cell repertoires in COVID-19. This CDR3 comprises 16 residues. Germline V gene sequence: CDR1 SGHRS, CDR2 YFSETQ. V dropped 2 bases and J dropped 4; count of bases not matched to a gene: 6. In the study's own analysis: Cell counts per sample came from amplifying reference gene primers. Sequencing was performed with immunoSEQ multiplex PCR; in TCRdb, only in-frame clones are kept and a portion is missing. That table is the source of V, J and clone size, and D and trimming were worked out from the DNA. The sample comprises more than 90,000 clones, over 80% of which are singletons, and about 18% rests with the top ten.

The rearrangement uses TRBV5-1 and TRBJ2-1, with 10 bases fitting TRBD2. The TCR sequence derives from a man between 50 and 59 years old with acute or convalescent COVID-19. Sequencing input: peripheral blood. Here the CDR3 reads CASSLTSGAIYNEQFF. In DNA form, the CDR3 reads TGCGCCAGCAGCTTAACTAGCGGGGCGATATACAATGAGCAGTTCTTC. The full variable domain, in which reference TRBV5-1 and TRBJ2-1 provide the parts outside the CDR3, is KAGVTQTPRYLIKTRGQQVTLSCSPISGHRSVSWYQQTPGQGLQFLFEYFSETQRNKGNFPGRFSGRQFSNSRSEMNVSTLELGDSALYLCASSLTSGAIYNEQFFGPGTRLTVL.